A selection of T cell receptor beta chains follows, all from one sample in a study of CD4 T cells in relation to SARS-CoV-2 and coronaviruses. The assay was immunoSEQ multiplex PCR, and TCRdb's table has in-frame clones only and misses some. The sample lists about 20,000 clones, 70% to 80% seen once, with around a sixth in the top ten. No antigen has been assigned to these receptors. Sequencing was done on a sample of CD4+ T cells from PBMCs, cultured in vitro. These TCRs come from a human donor in good health. Each CDR3 is given with its conserved first and last residue. D genes are given only for firm matches. Clone size is stated in some rows and not others, as once, few, many or a class when expanded.

d_gene: TRBD2
v_gene: TRBV6-5
len: 14
abundance: -
j_gene: TRBJ2-7
CDR3aa: CASSYSTSGPAQYF
CDR3nt: TGTGCCAGCAGTTACTCGACTAGCGGCCCGGCGCAGTACTTC

d_gene: -
v_gene: TRBV6-5
len: 15
abundance: -
j_gene: TRBJ1-2
CDR3aa: CASSYSTGLNYGYTF
CDR3nt: TGTGCCAGCAGTTATTCTACAGGGCTTAACTATGGCTACACCTTC

d_gene: -
v_gene: TRBV24-1
len: 16
abundance: -
j_gene: TRBJ2-6
CDR3aa: CATSGLYGSGANVLTF
CDR3nt: TGTGCCACCAGTGGCCTATACGGCTCTGGGGCCAACGTCCTGACTTTC

d_gene: -
v_gene: TRBV5-4
len: 15
abundance: -
j_gene: TRBJ2-3
CDR3aa: CASSFSVAGAGTQYF
CDR3nt: TGTGCCAGCAGCTTCTCGGTCGCCGGGGCAGGGACGCAGTATTTT

d_gene: TRBD1
v_gene: TRBV29-1
len: 15
abundance: -
j_gene: TRBJ2-7
CDR3aa: CSVVGQGARGYEQYF
CDR3nt: TGCAGCGTTGTTGGACAGGGGGCGAGGGGCTACGAGCAGTACTTC

d_gene: TRBD2
v_gene: TRBV6-1
len: 15
abundance: -
j_gene: TRBJ2-3
CDR3aa: CASSEGGGSWDTQYF
CDR3nt: TGTGCCAGCAGTGAAGGTGGCGGGAGCTGGGATACGCAGTATTTT

d_gene: TRBD1
v_gene: TRBV2
len: 13
abundance: -
j_gene: TRBJ1-1
CDR3aa: CASSKQGDTEAFF
CDR3nt: TGTGCCAGCAGTAAACAGGGGGACACTGAAGCTTTCTTT

d_gene: TRBD1
v_gene: TRBV7-9
len: 17
abundance: -
j_gene: TRBJ1-5
CDR3aa: CASSLVGRDRNNQPQHF
CDR3nt: TGTGCCAGCAGCTTAGTGGGCCGGGACAGGAACAATCAGCCCCAGCATTTT

d_gene: -
v_gene: TRBV28
len: 17
abundance: -
j_gene: TRBJ2-5
CDR3aa: CASSPKGTGAVRETQYF
CDR3nt: TGTGCCAGCAGTCCCAAGGGCACGGGGGCCGTGCGAGAGACCCAGTACTTC

d_gene: -
v_gene: TRBV6-5
len: 12
abundance: -
j_gene: TRBJ2-5
CDR3aa: CASSYSRETQYF
CDR3nt: TGTGCCAGCAGTTACTCTAGGGAGACCCAGTACTTC

d_gene: -
v_gene: TRBV24-1
len: 16
abundance: -
j_gene: TRBJ2-3
CDR3aa: CATSDPRTDFTDTQYF
CDR3nt: TGTGCCACCAGTGACCCCCGGACGGATTTCACAGATACGCAGTATTTT

d_gene: -
v_gene: TRBV24-1
len: 15
abundance: few
j_gene: TRBJ2-1
CDR3aa: CATGAGNGAYNEQFF
CDR3nt: TGTGCCACCGGCGCCGGGAATGGAGCCTACAATGAGCAGTTCTTC

d_gene: -
v_gene: TRBV28
len: 14
abundance: -
j_gene: TRBJ1-2
CDR3aa: CASSFSPGVYGYTF
CDR3nt: TGTGCCAGCAGTTTTAGTCCAGGGGTCTATGGCTACACCTTC

d_gene: TRBD2
v_gene: TRBV6-7
len: 15
abundance: -
j_gene: TRBJ2-7
CDR3aa: CASSYTTSGPYEQYF
CDR3nt: TGTGCCAGCAGTTACACTACTAGCGGACCCTACGAGCAGTACTTC

d_gene: -
v_gene: TRBV3-1/TRBV3-2
len: 12
abundance: -
j_gene: TRBJ1-2
CDR3aa: CASSQESNGYTF
CDR3nt: TGTGCCAGCAGCCAAGAAAGTAATGGCTACACCTTC

d_gene: TRBD2
v_gene: TRBV25-1
len: 15
abundance: -
j_gene: TRBJ2-3
CDR3aa: CASSWTSGVGDTQYF
CDR3nt: TGTGCCAGCAGTTGGACTAGCGGAGTGGGGGATACGCAGTATTTT

d_gene: -
v_gene: TRBV15
len: 15
abundance: -
j_gene: TRBJ2-6
CDR3aa: CATSREGQGVNVLTF
CDR3nt: TGTGCCACCAGCAGAGAGGGGCAGGGCGTCAACGTCCTGACTTTC

d_gene: -
v_gene: TRBV7-8
len: 14
abundance: -
j_gene: TRBJ1-4
CDR3aa: CASSLERQIGKLFF
CDR3nt: TGTGCCAGCAGCTTAGAAAGGCAGATCGGCAAACTGTTTTTT

d_gene: -
v_gene: TRBV28
len: 13
abundance: few
j_gene: TRBJ2-5
CDR3aa: CASRPGPVETQYF
CDR3nt: TGTGCCAGCAGGCCGGGACCTGTGGAGACCCAGTACTTC

d_gene: -
v_gene: TRBV12-5
len: 13
abundance: -
j_gene: TRBJ1-2
CDR3aa: CASGLVLDSGYTF
CDR3nt: TGTGCTAGTGGTTTGGTACTTGACAGTGGCTACACCTTC

d_gene: TRBD1
v_gene: TRBV4-1
len: 15
abundance: -
j_gene: TRBJ2-7
CDR3aa: CASSPGQGAVYEQYF
CDR3nt: TGCGCCAGCAGCCCGGGACAGGGGGCCGTGTACGAGCAGTACTTC

d_gene: -
v_gene: TRBV28
len: 14
abundance: once
j_gene: TRBJ1-4
CDR3aa: CASSLMRFNEKLFF
CDR3nt: TGTGCCAGCAGTTTAATGAGGTTTAATGAAAAACTGTTTTTT

d_gene: -
v_gene: TRBV28
len: 14
abundance: -
j_gene: TRBJ1-5
CDR3aa: CASSLSGSVQPQHF
CDR3nt: TGTGCCAGCAGTTTATCGGGGTCAGTGCAGCCCCAGCATTTT

d_gene: TRBD2
v_gene: TRBV19
len: 14
abundance: -
j_gene: TRBJ2-5
CDR3aa: CASSSAGVRETQYF
CDR3nt: TGTGCCAGTAGTTCAGCGGGAGTTAGGGAGACCCAGTACTTC

d_gene: TRBD1
v_gene: TRBV6-5
len: 15
abundance: -
j_gene: TRBJ1-5
CDR3aa: CASSAITGGNQPQHF
CDR3nt: TGTGCCAGCAGCGCAATAACAGGGGGCAATCAGCCCCAGCATTTT

d_gene: TRBD2
v_gene: TRBV18
len: 14
abundance: -
j_gene: TRBJ2-7
CDR3aa: CASSRTSGSHEQYF
CDR3nt: TGTGCCAGCTCACGGACTAGCGGGAGCCACGAGCAGTACTTC

d_gene: -
v_gene: TRBV15
len: 13
abundance: -
j_gene: TRBJ2-6
CDR3aa: CATSSSGANVLTF
CDR3nt: TGTGCCACCAGTAGCTCTGGGGCCAACGTCCTGACTTTC

d_gene: -
v_gene: TRBV25-1
len: 11
abundance: once
j_gene: TRBJ2-7
CDR3aa: CASSGWGKQYF
CDR3nt: TGTGCCAGCAGTGGCTGGGGAAAGCAGTACTTC

d_gene: -
v_gene: TRBV19
len: 16
abundance: few
j_gene: TRBJ1-5
CDR3aa: CASISSPDRPNQPQHF
CDR3nt: TGTGCCAGTATCAGTAGCCCCGACAGACCCAATCAGCCCCAGCATTTT

d_gene: TRBD2
v_gene: TRBV15
len: 17
abundance: -
j_gene: TRBJ2-1
CDR3aa: CATSRGAGGYSYNEQFF
CDR3nt: TGTGCCACCAGCAGAGGGGCGGGAGGGTACTCTTACAATGAGCAGTTCTTC

d_gene: TRBD1
v_gene: TRBV5-4
len: 14
abundance: -
j_gene: TRBJ1-2
CDR3aa: CASSFGQEVYGYTF
CDR3nt: TGTGCCAGCAGCTTTGGACAGGAGGTCTATGGCTACACCTTC

d_gene: TRBD2
v_gene: TRBV6-5
len: 15
abundance: -
j_gene: TRBJ2-5
CDR3aa: CALGVSGRARETQYF
CDR3nt: TGTGCCCTTGGGGTTAGCGGGAGGGCCCGGGAGACCCAGTACTTC

d_gene: -
v_gene: TRBV28
len: 15
abundance: once
j_gene: TRBJ1-1
CDR3aa: CASSVVGGENTEAFF
CDR3nt: TGTGCCAGCAGTGTAGTAGGAGGAGAAAACACTGAAGCTTTCTTT

d_gene: -
v_gene: TRBV11-2
len: 13
abundance: -
j_gene: TRBJ2-7
CDR3aa: CASSFIPPYEQYF
CDR3nt: TGTGCCAGCAGCTTCATTCCCCCCTACGAGCAGTACTTC

d_gene: -
v_gene: TRBV19
len: 15
abundance: -
j_gene: TRBJ1-3
CDR3aa: CASSISEVSGNTIYF
CDR3nt: TGTGCCAGTAGTATATCCGAGGTCTCTGGAAACACCATATATTTT

d_gene: TRBD1
v_gene: TRBV4-1
len: 15
abundance: -
j_gene: TRBJ2-7
CDR3aa: CASSPKGQGFYEQYF
CDR3nt: TGCGCCAGCAGCCCTAAGGGACAGGGCTTCTACGAGCAGTACTTC

d_gene: TRBD2
v_gene: TRBV7-8
len: 15
abundance: -
j_gene: TRBJ2-1
CDR3aa: CASSPLAGGQGEQFF
CDR3nt: TGTGCCAGCAGCCCCTTAGCGGGAGGCCAGGGAGAGCAGTTCTTC

d_gene: -
v_gene: TRBV5-1
len: 12
abundance: -
j_gene: TRBJ2-7
CDR3aa: CASSLDPGEQYF
CDR3nt: TGCGCCAGCAGCTTGGACCCGGGCGAGCAGTACTTC

d_gene: TRBD1
v_gene: TRBV29-1
len: 12
abundance: -
j_gene: TRBJ1-1
CDR3aa: CSVETTGYEAFF
CDR3nt: TGCAGCGTTGAAACGACAGGGTATGAAGCTTTCTTT

d_gene: -
v_gene: TRBV5-4
len: 15
abundance: -
j_gene: TRBJ2-1
CDR3aa: CASRSSVGLNNEQFF
CDR3nt: TGTGCCAGCAGGTCCTCAGTGGGTCTGAACAATGAGCAGTTCTTC

d_gene: -
v_gene: TRBV20-1
len: 11
abundance: -
j_gene: TRBJ2-5
CDR3aa: CSGWSQETQYF
CDR3nt: TGCAGCGGTTGGAGCCAAGAGACCCAGTACTTC

d_gene: TRBD1
v_gene: TRBV3-1/TRBV3-2
len: 15
abundance: -
j_gene: TRBJ1-4
CDR3aa: CASSFPGQVPEKLFF
CDR3nt: TGTGCCAGCAGCTTCCCTGGACAGGTCCCCGAAAAACTGTTTTTT

d_gene: -
v_gene: TRBV7-9
len: 12
abundance: -
j_gene: TRBJ2-7
CDR3aa: CAGTSWPNEQYF
CDR3nt: TGTGCCGGGACCTCGTGGCCCAACGAGCAGTACTTC

d_gene: TRBD1
v_gene: TRBV7-9
len: 18
abundance: -
j_gene: TRBJ2-1
CDR3aa: CASSLVGFYRTGGNEQFF
CDR3nt: TGTGCCAGCAGCTTAGTGGGGTTTTATAGGACAGGAGGCAATGAGCAGTTCTTC

d_gene: -
v_gene: TRBV5-5
len: 11
abundance: -
j_gene: TRBJ2-1
CDR3aa: CASSSLNEQFF
CDR3nt: TGTGCCAGCAGCTCACTAAATGAGCAGTTCTTC

d_gene: -
v_gene: TRBV30
len: 12
abundance: few
j_gene: TRBJ1-2
CDR3aa: CAWRTDNYGYTF
CDR3nt: TGTGCCTGGAGAACGGATAACTATGGCTACACCTTC

d_gene: TRBD2
v_gene: TRBV19
len: 15
abundance: -
j_gene: TRBJ2-7
CDR3aa: CASSMGLAVTHEQYF
CDR3nt: TGTGCCAGTAGTATGGGGCTAGCGGTGACGCACGAGCAGTACTTC

d_gene: TRBD1
v_gene: TRBV4-1
len: 16
abundance: -
j_gene: TRBJ2-1
CDR3aa: CASSQEPNRGHNEQFF
CDR3nt: TGCGCCAGCAGCCAAGAACCTAACAGGGGGCACAATGAGCAGTTCTTC

d_gene: TRBD2
v_gene: TRBV27
len: 17
abundance: few
j_gene: TRBJ2-1
CDR3aa: CASSLSIATSGRNEQFF
CDR3nt: TGTGCCAGCAGTTTATCGATCGCGACTAGCGGGAGGAATGAGCAGTTCTTC

d_gene: -
v_gene: TRBV7-3
len: 16
abundance: -
j_gene: TRBJ1-5
CDR3aa: CASSLGKGLSNQPQHF
CDR3nt: TGTGCCAGCAGCTTAGGGAAGGGACTCAGCAATCAGCCCCAGCATTTT

d_gene: -
v_gene: TRBV28
len: 15
abundance: -
j_gene: TRBJ2-4
CDR3aa: CASSLGGSAKNIQYF
CDR3nt: TGTGCCAGCAGTTTAGGGGGCTCGGCCAAAAACATTCAGTACTTC

d_gene: TRBD2
v_gene: TRBV25-1
len: 17
abundance: -
j_gene: TRBJ2-2
CDR3aa: CASSDPSGRANTGELFF
CDR3nt: TGTGCCAGCAGTGACCCTAGCGGGAGGGCGAACACCGGGGAGCTGTTTTTT

d_gene: TRBD2
v_gene: TRBV19
len: 15
abundance: -
j_gene: TRBJ2-1
CDR3aa: CASSRTSEIYNEQFF
CDR3nt: TGTGCCAGTAGTCGGACTAGCGAGATCTACAATGAGCAGTTCTTC